What follows are 6 T cell receptor beta chains derived from one specimen sequenced in a study of technical replicates of blood from a handful of donors. The protocol was immunoSEQ multiplex PCR, while the TCRdb copy is restricted to in-frame clones and leaves out a portion. The repertoire consists of about 81,000 clones, with approximately 78% occurring once and the leading ten covering about 4%. The sequenced sample consisted of PBMCs. These receptors came from a human donor in good health. Some clones in this sample may be carry-over from other donors' samples.

The chain joins TRBV30 to TRBJ2-1, with 15 positions matching TRBD2. Unmatched junction bases numbered 13, after V lost 3 bases and J lost 7 bases. Germline assignment: CDR1 GTSNPN and CDR2 SVGIG (reference sequence). CDR3 size: 18 residues. CDR3 region: CAWSGWTSGRAVENEQFF. The CDR3 DNA reads TGTGCCTGGAGCGGTTGGACTAGCGGGAGGGCCGTTGAAAATGAGCAGTTCTTC.

The V gene is TRBV5-4, the J gene TRBJ2-7; the D gene is possibly TRBD2 (5 bases). The CDR3 sequence is 15 residues long. V lost 2 bases, J lost 5 bases, and 17 bases lay in between. Germline values: CDR1 SGHNT, CDR2 YYREEE (reference sequence). The CDR3 DNA reads as TGTGCCAGCAGCTTAGACTACAGTGTCACCCACGAGCAGTACTTC. Translation gives CASSLDYSVTHEQYF.

The chain links TRBV6-6 to TRBJ1-6, with 7 bases fitting TRBD1. CDR3 length equals 13 residues. Germline CDR1 MNHNY, CDR2 SVGAGI (reference sequence). The V and J ends lost 8 bases and 5 bases, in that order; junction bases with no gene match: 3. CDR3 loop: CASGTANNSPLHF. For the CDR3, the DNA is TGTGCCAGCGGGACAGCTAATAATTCACCCCTCCACTTT.

The chain couples TRBV7-9 to TRBJ1-6; 10 bases fit TRBD1. The CDR3 is 16 residues long. V gave up 5 bases and J gave up 14 bases; unmatched junction bases: 15. The germline V gene has CDR1 SEHNR and CDR2 FQNEAQ (reference sequence). CDR3 loop: CASSASGTGASGALHF. The CDR3 nucleotides are TGTGCCAGCAGCGCATCCGGGACAGGGGCCTCTGGGGCCCTCCACTTT.

This clone was seen once. This chain uses TRBV12-5 with TRBJ1-2; weak D call: TRBD1 (5 bases). The ends were cut back, 8 bases at V and 6 bases at J, with 19 bases in the middle. The CDR3 totals 14 residues. Germline V CDR1 and CDR2: LGHNT, FRNRAP. The CDR3 nucleotides read TGTGCTAGTTCCCCGGGGGAGGTAGTGCATGGCTACACCTTC. Its translation: CASSPGEVVHGYTF.

This rearrangement joins TRBV5-1 to TRBJ1-1; D perhaps matches TRBD1 (6 bases). This CDR3 has 15 residues. CDR1 and CDR2 (germline): SGHRS, YFSETQ. Trimming left V 2 bases short and J 0 bases short, with 11 bases between. CDR3 protein: CASSLGQRMNTEAFF. The CDR3 DNA follows: TGCGCCAGCAGCTTAGGACAGAGGATGAACACTGAAGCTTTCTTT.